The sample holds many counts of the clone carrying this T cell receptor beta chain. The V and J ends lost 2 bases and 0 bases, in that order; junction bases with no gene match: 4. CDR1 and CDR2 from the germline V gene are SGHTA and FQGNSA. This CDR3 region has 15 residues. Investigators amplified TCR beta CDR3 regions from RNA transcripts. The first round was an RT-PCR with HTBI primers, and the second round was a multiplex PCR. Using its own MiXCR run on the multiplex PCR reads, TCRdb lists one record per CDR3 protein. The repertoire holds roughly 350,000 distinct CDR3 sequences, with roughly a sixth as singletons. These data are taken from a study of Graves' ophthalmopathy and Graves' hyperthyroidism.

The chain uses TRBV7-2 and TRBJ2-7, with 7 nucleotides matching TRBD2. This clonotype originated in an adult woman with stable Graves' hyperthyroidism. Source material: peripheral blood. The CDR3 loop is CASSLSGISSYEQYF. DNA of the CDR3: TGTGCCAGCAGCTTAAGCGGGATAAGCTCCTACGAGCAGTACTTC.